The 21 T cell receptor beta chains below come from one sample, sequenced in a study of T cells in Graves' hyperthyroidism and ophthalmopathy. Amplification of TCR beta CDR3 regions was performed using RNA transcripts as template. An initial round of RT-PCR targeting the TCR CDR3 relied on the HTBI primer set. In TCRdb, the multiplex PCR reads were re-called with MiXCR into one record per CDR3 protein. The repertoire includes over 700,000 distinct CDR3 sequences, roughly a third of them detected once, and less than 40% sits in the top ten. Sample: blood. The origin of the receptors is a middle-aged woman with Graves' hyperthyroidism.

Turning to this clonotype: This may be a read error: a much more frequent sequence differs by one nucleotide. This chain joins TRBV24-1 and TRBJ2-5, with 8 bases that match TRBD2. V lost 4 bases, J lost 5 bases, and 14 bases stayed unmatched. Germline V gene sequence: CDR1 KGHDR, CDR2 SFDVKD. This CDR3 region has 17 residues. The CDR3 coding sequence is TGTGCCACCAGTGAAGCCACCCGGACTAGCTTTCGCGAGACCCAGTACTTC. Its protein product is CATSEATRTSFRETQYF.

Only one count was recorded for this clonotype. The rearrangement uses TRBV4-2 and TRBJ2-5, with 7 bases that match TRBD2. The CDR3 length is 14 residues. Germline CDR1 and CDR2: LGHNA and YNFKEQ. The ends lost 1 base at V and 7 bases at J; junction bases unmatched: 6. CDR3 amino acids: CASSQGLAGGTQYF. The DNA for the CDR3 is TGTGCCAGCAGCCAAGGACTAGCTGGGGGGACCCAGTACTTC.

As regards this clonotype: It may be a read error: a sequence one base away is much more abundant. This rearrangement joins TRBV10-3 to TRBJ2-2; 8 bases align to TRBD2. Looked up from germline, CDR1 is ENHRY and CDR2 is SYGVKD. This CDR3 region has 13 residues. CDR3 sequence (DNA): TGTGCCAGCAGTCCCGCGGGGGGCGGGGAGCTGTTTTTT. This gives the protein CASSPAGGGELFF.

This clonotype has a handful of counts. The V call is TRBV19, the J call TRBJ2-7, with 8 bases fitting TRBD1. Germline loops: CDR1 LNHDA, CDR2 SQIVND (reference sequence). This CDR3 comprises 14 residues. J lost 2 bases, V lost 6 bases, and 6 bases had no gene match. Written as DNA, the CDR3 is TGTGCCAGTAGAAAAACGGACAGGGCCTACGAGCAGTACTTC. Translated: CASRKTDRAYEQYF.

The rearrangement joins TRBV30 to TRBJ1-5; no firm D call. CDR3 length: 13 amino acids. Trimming took 3 bases from V and 0 from J, leaving 6 bases between them. The V gene's germline CDR1 is GTSNPN and CDR2 SVGIG (reference sequence). Here the CDR3 reads CAWSLYSNQPQHF. CDR3 coding DNA: TGTGCCTGGAGCCTTTATAGCAATCAGCCCCAGCATTTT.

This clonotype appeared a few times. The V gene is TRBV19, the J gene TRBJ2-7, with D unclear. The J call may be in error: the DNA end matches TRBJ2-1 better. This CDR3 comprises 17 residues. The germline V gene has CDR1 LNHDA and CDR2 SQIVND (reference sequence). The CDR3 spells CASSTPTGREAYNEQFF. CDR3 nucleotide sequence: TGTGCCAGTAGTACCCCCACCGGAAGGGAAGCCTACAATGAGCAGTTCTTC.

This clonotype was observed at least ten times. V usage is TRBV19 and J usage is TRBJ2-7; 14 bases align to TRBD2. Germline assignment: CDR1 LNHDA and CDR2 SQIVND (reference sequence). V dropped 8 bases and J dropped 0; count of bases not matched to a gene: 3. The CDR3 is made up of 15 amino acids. The CDR3 region has the DNA TGTGCCAGTGCCGGGACTAGCGGGAGCTCCTACGAGCAGTACTTC. Protein: CASAGTSGSSYEQYF.

This clonotype was detected many times. It is likely a read error, because the conserved phenylalanine at the end of the CDR3 is missing. The chain is built from TRBV15 and TRBJ2-7, with 9 bases matching TRBD1. There are 15 residues in the CDR3. CDR1 and CDR2 from the germline V gene are LNHNV and YYDKDF (reference sequence). Trimming at V came to 3 bases and at J to 6 bases, leaving 9 bases not matched to a gene. The DNA of the CDR3 is TGTGCCACCAGCAGGACCCGGGACAGGGACGGCGAGCAGTACCTC. Residues: CATSRTRDRDGEQYL.

This clonotype showed up many times. The J gene is TRBJ1-5, the V gene TRBV7-2; 9 bases match TRBD1. CDR1 SGHTA and CDR2 FQGNSA come from the germline V gene. V was clipped by 1 base and J by 0 bases; unmatched bases: 4. This CDR3 contains 17 residues. The CDR3 DNA is TGTGCCAGCAGCTTAGACAGGGGGCTGAATAGCAATCAGCCCCAGCATTTT. This codes for CASSLDRGLNSNQPQHF. The whole variable domain, filled in from reference TRBV7-2 and TRBJ1-5, reads GAGVSQSPSNKVTEKGKDVELRCDPISGHTALYWYRQSLGQGLEFLIYFQGNSAPDKSGLPSDRFSAERTGGSVSTLTIQRTQQEDSAVYLCASSLDRGLNSNQPQHFGDGTRLSIL.

This clonotype has more than one count but fewer than ten. The rearrangement joins TRBV9 to TRBJ1-1; TRBD1 is a possible D gene (6 bases). Germline V gene sequence: CDR1 SGDLS, CDR2 YYNGEE. Trimming cost V 4 bases and J 4 bases, with 14 bases left between them. The CDR3 has 14 amino acids. The CDR3 reads CASSISGVPTEAFF. The CDR3 DNA is TGTGCCAGCAGCATCTCAGGGGTCCCCACTGAAGCTTTCTTT.

The chain is built from TRBV9 and TRBJ1-2; D might be TRBD1 (6 bases). V lost 4 bases and J lost 3, with 22 bases in between. This CDR3 has 17 residues. Germline CDR1 SGDLS, CDR2 YYNGEE. CDR3 protein: CASSQGGKGRIDYGYTF. The CDR3 nucleotides read TGTGCCAGCAGCCAAGGGGGAAAGGGCCGGATTGACTATGGCTACACCTTC.

This clonotype was detected only once. The chain links TRBV2 to TRBJ2-2; D gene ambiguous. The germline V gene has CDR1 SNHLY and CDR2 FYNNEI. The V end was cut by 7 bases, the J end by 4 bases, with 10 bases between. The CDR3 spans 13 residues. CDR3 coding DNA: TGTGCCAGCACAAGGAGCCGCACCGGGGAGCTGTTTTTT. Amino acid sequence: CASTRSRTGELFF.

This clonotype appeared many times. The V call is TRBV2, the J call TRBJ1-5, with D possibly TRBD1 on 5 matching bases. Germline V lookup: CDR1 SNHLY, CDR2 FYNNEI. This CDR3 spans 15 amino acids. V lost 8 bases and J 2 bases, leaving 16 bases between the germline ends. The CDR3 nucleotides are TGTGCCAGCGGCCCAGGGAGTACTGGCAATCAGCCCCAGCATTTT. This gives the protein CASGPGSTGNQPQHF. Based on the CDR3 plus reference TRBV2 and TRBJ1-5, the full variable domain is EPEVTQTPSHQVTQMGQEVILRCVPISNHLYFYWYRQILGQKVEFLVSFYNNEISEKSEIFDDQFSVERPDGSNFTLKIRSTKLEDSAMYFCASGPGSTGNQPQHFGDGTRLSIL.

This clonotype was detected many times. The chain recombines TRBV25-1 with TRBJ2-5; 10 nucleotides match TRBD2. Germline V lookup: CDR1 MGHDK, CDR2 SYGVNS. The CDR3 consists of 17 residues. The J segment lost 4 bases and the V segment lost 2 bases, leaving 10 bases of the junction unmatched. CDR3 loop: CASSEPRVIAGGETQYF. As DNA, the CDR3 is TGTGCCAGCAGTGAACCCCGAGTGATAGCGGGAGGAGAGACCCAGTACTTC. Full variable domain (rest looked up from reference TRBV25-1 and TRBJ2-5): EADIYQTPRYLVIGTGKKITLECSQTMGHDKMYWYQQDPGMELHLIHYSYGVNSTEKGDLSSESTVSRIRTEHFPLTLESARPSHTSQYLCASSEPRVIAGGETQYFGPGTRLLVL.

This clonotype was seen many times. J is TRBJ2-7 and V is TRBV9, with 12 bases lining up with TRBD2. V lost 4 bases to trimming and J lost 7 bases; unmatched junction nucleotides: 12. The length of the CDR3 is 16 residues. CDR1 and CDR2 (germline): SGDLS, YYNGEE. CDR3 region: CASSSRTSGVHNEQYF. CDR3 DNA sequence: TGTGCCAGCAGCTCCCGGACTAGCGGGGTCCACAATGAGCAGTACTTC.

The sample holds a few counts of this clonotype. The chain joins TRBV7-6 to TRBJ1-1, with D perhaps TRBD1 (5 bases). V lost 4 bases and J 7 bases, leaving 16 bases between the germline ends. CDR3 length: 14 residues. Germline loops: CDR1 SGHVS, CDR2 FNYEAQ. CDR3 DNA: TGTGCCAGCAGCTCTTCTCTAGTGGGGGGTGAAGCTTTCTTT. Its protein product is CASSSSLVGGEAFF.

A few counts support this clonotype. The V call is TRBV6-5, the J call TRBJ1-2; D is unresolved. Trimming removed 4 bases from V and 1 base from J, with 10 bases in between. The germline V gene encodes CDR1 MNHEY and CDR2 SVGAGI. The CDR3 spans 14 residues. The CDR3, as DNA: TGTGCCAGCAGTTTCCGTAGTCTTAACTATGGCTACACCTTC. Amino acids: CASSFRSLNYGYTF.

In its sample, this clonotype was seen many times. CDR3: CATRPRAETGELFF. The DNA for the CDR3 is TGTGCCACCCGACCCCGCGCGGAAACCGGGGAGCTGTTTTTT. The rearrangement joins TRBV10-3 to TRBJ2-2; no reliable D call. V shed 10 bases and J shed 5 bases, with 17 bases lying between them. Germline CDR1 reads ENHRY; CDR2 reads SYGVKD. The CDR3 contains 14 residues.

V usage is TRBV7-9 and J usage is TRBJ2-5; 10 nucleotides match TRBD1. V trimming: 5 bases; J trimming: 7 bases; junction bases outside the gene matches: 10. The CDR3 spans 15 residues. The germline CDR1 and CDR2 sequences are SEHNR and FQNEAQ (reference sequence). CDR3 nucleotides: TGTGCCAGCAGCCCCCGGGACAGGGGAATTCGGACCCAGTACTTC. Amino acids: CASSPRDRGIRTQYF.

On this clonotype: The junction shows a germline mismatch at one end, possibly a read error. The chain recombines TRBV7-9 with TRBJ1-2, with TRBD1 as a possible D gene (6 bases). Germline lookup yields CDR1 SEHNR and CDR2 FQNEAQ (reference sequence). CDR3 size: 16 residues. CDR3 in DNA: TGCGCCAGCAGCCAAGCCAGGGGCCGGGGGAACTATGGCTACACCTTC. Its translation is CASSQARGRGNYGYTF.

CDR3 in DNA: TGTGCCAGCAGCCAAGATCGAGGAGGGCTCGGGCAGCCCCAGCATTTT. Amino acid sequence: CASSQDRGGLGQPQHF. V and J are TRBV12-3 or TRBV12-4 and TRBJ1-5; D remains unclear. V lost 6 bases and J 7 bases, leaving 22 bases between the germline ends. This CDR3 contains 16 residues.